This T cell receptor (beta chain) was recovered during a study of blood T cells in healthy people across ages. The V gene lost 8 bases and the J gene lost 1 base, with 8 bases spanning the gap. The germline V gene encodes CDR1 LGHNA and CDR2 YNFKEQ. The CDR3 totals 12 residues. A second roughly 6 to 11 cycle PCR used barcoded and J-beta primers. A template-switch adaptor with 12 random nucleotides tagged each cDNA molecule. One entry per CDR3 protein results from TCRdb running MiXCR on the 5' RACE reads. The repertoire holds fewer than 800,000 distinct CDR3 sequences, with around 45% as singletons. This clonotype was seen ten or more times.

Material for sequencing was blood. This TCR was recovered from a woman aged 55-70 years in good health. This chain links TRBV4-2 with TRBJ1-1; D ambiguous. The CDR3 region is CASSPGNTEAFF. As DNA, the CDR3 is TGTGCCAGCTCACCAGGGAACACTGAAGCTTTCTTT.